This record covers a single TCR beta chain. The antigen remains unidentified. Germline and junction disagree at one end, which may indicate a read error. This record belongs to a study of T-cell reconstitution after alpha-beta-depleted transplantation in children. Findings and limits, study-wide: Where alpha-beta T cells came from about two months after transplant was reportedly several hundred expanded graft clones.

Using unique molecular identifiers, the investigators prepared the TCRbeta library. TCRdb reprocessed the PCR reads via MiXCR and lists one record per CDR3 protein. This table has hundreds of thousands of distinct CDR3 sequences, about an eighth appearing once. This sequence was found in a girl aged 2-15 years with congenital amegakaryocytic thrombocytopenia, due to receive a stem cell transplant. Sequences were derived from PBMCs, sampled before TCRalphabeta/CD19-depleted stem cell transplant.

The CDR3 sequence is CASNLNHLANEQFF. The CDR3, as DNA: TGTGCCAGCAACTTAAATCATCTAGCTAATGAGCAGTTCTTC. The chain uses TRBV7-6 and TRBJ2-1, with D possibly being TRBD2 (5 bases). This CDR3 has 14 residues. Germline V gene data show CDR1 as SGHVS and CDR2 as FNYEAQ.